This TCR beta chain was captured in a study of blood T cell repertoires in COVID-19. Libraries were prepared by immunoSEQ multiplex PCR; TCRdb keeps only in-frame clonotypes and omits some of them. The table lists 200,000 to 250,000 clones, roughly 90% of them singletons. Germline trimming cut 0 bases from V and 1 base from J; bases unmatched to any gene: 11. Germline assignment: CDR1 SGHAT and CDR2 FQNNGV. The CDR3 sequence is 19 residues long. This TCR was sampled from a woman aged 45-60 years in a cohort exposed to, infected with or recovered from COVID-19 (not recorded which). J is TRBJ1-3 and V is TRBV11-2; 8 nucleotides align to TRBD1. Sequenced: PBMCs or T cells enriched from blood (not recorded which). Here the CDR3 DNA reads TGTGCCAGCAGCTTAGACATTTCGCAGGGGGCTAATTCTGGAAACACCATATATTTT. Amino acid sequence: CASSLDISQGANSGNTIYF. The whole variable domain, remainder taken from reference TRBV11-2 and TRBJ1-3, is EAGVAQSPRYKIIEKRQSVAFWCNPISGHATLYWYQQILGQGPKLLIQFQNNGVVDDSQLPKDRFSAERLKGVDSTLKIQPAKLEDSAVYLCASSLDISQGANSGNTIYFGEGSWLTVV.